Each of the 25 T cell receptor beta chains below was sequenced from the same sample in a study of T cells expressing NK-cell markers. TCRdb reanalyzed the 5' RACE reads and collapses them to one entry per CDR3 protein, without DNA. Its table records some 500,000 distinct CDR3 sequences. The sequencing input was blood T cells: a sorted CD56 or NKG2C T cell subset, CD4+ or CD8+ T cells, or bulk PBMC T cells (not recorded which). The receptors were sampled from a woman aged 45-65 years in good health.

The CDR3 region is CASRGTQGTEAFF. The chain combines TRBV3-1 with TRBJ1-1; TCRdb lists TRBD1, though no DNA is available to test this call. The CDR3 runs 13 residues. Looked up from germline, CDR1 is LGHDT and CDR2 is YNNKEL (reference sequence).

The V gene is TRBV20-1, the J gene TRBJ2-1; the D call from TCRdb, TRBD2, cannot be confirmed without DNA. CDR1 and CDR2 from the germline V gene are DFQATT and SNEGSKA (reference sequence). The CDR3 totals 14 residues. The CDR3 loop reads CSAATSGLIREQFF.

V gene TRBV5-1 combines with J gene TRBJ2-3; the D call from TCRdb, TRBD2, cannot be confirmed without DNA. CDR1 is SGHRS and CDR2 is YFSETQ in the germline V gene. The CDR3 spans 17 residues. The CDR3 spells CASSLGGAQPGTDTQYF.

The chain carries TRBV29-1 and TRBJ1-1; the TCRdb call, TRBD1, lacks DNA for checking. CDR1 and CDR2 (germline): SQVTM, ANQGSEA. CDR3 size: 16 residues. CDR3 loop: CSVEDLRTGEVSEAFF.

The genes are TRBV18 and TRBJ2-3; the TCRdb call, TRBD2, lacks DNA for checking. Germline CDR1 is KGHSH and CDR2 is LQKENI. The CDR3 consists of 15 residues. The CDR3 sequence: CASSNLAGETDTQYF.

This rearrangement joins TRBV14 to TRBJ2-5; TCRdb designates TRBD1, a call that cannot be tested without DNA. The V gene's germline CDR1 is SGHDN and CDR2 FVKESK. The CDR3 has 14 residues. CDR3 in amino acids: CASSQAGVAPTQYF.

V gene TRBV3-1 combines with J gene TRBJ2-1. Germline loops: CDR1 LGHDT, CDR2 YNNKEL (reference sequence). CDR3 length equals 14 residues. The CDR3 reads CASSQGRRSDEQFF.

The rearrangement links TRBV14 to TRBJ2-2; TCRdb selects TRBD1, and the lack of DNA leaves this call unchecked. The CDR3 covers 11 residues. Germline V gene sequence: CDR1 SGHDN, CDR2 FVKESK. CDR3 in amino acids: CASSARDQLFF.

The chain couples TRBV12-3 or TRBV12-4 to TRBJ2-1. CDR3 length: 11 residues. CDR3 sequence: CASRTRHEQFF.

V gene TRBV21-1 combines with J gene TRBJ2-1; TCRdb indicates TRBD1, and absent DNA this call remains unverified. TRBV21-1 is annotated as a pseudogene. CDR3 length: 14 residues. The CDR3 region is CATEGNGENNEQFF.

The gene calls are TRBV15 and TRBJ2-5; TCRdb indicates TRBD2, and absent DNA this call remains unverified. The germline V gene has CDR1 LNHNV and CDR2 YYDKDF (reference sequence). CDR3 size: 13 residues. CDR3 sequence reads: CATSTGGGETQYF. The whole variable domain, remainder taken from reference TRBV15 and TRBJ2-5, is DAMVIQNPRYQVTQFGKPVTLSCSQTLNHNVMYWYQQKSSQAPKLLFHYYDKDFNNEADTPDNFQSRRPNTSFCFLDIRSPGLGDTAMYLCATSTGGGETQYFGPGTRLLVL.

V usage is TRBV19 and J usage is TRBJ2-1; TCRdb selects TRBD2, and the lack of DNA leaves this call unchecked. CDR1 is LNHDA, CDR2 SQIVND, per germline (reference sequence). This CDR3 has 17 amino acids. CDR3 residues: CASSPTRLAGEYNEQFF.

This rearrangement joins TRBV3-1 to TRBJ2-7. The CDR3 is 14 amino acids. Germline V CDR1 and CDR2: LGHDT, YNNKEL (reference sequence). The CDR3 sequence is CASSQKWDSYEQYF.

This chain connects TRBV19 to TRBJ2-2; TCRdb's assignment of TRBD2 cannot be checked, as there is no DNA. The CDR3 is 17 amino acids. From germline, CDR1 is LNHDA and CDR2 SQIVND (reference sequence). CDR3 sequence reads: CASSITSGRAGTGELFF.

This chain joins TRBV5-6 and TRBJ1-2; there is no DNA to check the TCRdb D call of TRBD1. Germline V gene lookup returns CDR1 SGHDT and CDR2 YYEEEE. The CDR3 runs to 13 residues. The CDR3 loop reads CASSPPTSMGYTF.

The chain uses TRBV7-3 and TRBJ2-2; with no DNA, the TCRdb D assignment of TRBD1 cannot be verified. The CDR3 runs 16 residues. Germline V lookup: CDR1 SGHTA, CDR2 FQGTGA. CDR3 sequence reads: CASSWGPAYAAGELFF.

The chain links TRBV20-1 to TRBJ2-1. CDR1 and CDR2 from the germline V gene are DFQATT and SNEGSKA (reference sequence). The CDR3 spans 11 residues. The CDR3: CSALFNLRQFF.

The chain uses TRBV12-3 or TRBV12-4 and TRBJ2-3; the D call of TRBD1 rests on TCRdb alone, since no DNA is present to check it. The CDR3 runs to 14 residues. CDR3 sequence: CARQRDMGADTQYF.

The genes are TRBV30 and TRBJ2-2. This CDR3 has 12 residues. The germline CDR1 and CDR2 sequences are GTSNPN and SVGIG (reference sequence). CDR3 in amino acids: CAWSAESGELFF.

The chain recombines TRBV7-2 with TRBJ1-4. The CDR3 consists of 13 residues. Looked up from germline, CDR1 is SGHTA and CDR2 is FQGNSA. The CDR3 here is CASSSNNNEKLFF.

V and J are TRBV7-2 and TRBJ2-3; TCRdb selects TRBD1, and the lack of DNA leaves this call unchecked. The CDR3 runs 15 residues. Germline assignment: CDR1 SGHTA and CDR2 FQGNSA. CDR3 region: CASSLDPGVTDTQYF.

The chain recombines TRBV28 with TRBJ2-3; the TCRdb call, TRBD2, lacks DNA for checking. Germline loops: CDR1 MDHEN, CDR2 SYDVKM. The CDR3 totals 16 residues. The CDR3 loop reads CASSLIIGGSQDTQYF.

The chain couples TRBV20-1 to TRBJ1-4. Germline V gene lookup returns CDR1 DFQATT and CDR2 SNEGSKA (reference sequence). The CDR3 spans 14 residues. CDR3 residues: CSAPPGLANEKLFF.

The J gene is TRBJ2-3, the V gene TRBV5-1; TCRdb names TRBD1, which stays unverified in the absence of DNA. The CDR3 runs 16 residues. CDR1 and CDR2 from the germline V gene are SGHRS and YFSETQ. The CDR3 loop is CASSLEGRLVADTQYF.

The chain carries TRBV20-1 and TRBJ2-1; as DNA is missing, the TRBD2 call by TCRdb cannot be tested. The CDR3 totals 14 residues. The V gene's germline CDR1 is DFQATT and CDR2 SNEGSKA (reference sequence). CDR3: CSARTSGKNNEQFF.